A selection of T cell receptor beta chains follows, all from one sample in a study of blood T cell repertoires in COVID-19. Libraries were prepared by immunoSEQ multiplex PCR; TCRdb keeps only in-frame clonotypes and omits some of them. Of some 200,000 clones in the sample, less than 90% were seen once. Sample: peripheral blood. Receptors originate from an older woman with acute or convalescent COVID-19. Both conserved end residues are part of each CDR3. The D gene is left open where the match is weak. For some rows the clone size is stated as once, few or many, or as a class when expanded; others skip it.

v_gene	d_gene	len	j_gene	abundance	CDR3aa	CDR3nt
TRBV9	TRBD1	15	TRBJ2-3	-	CASSARTGTTDTQYF	TGTGCCAGCAGCGCCCGGACAGGGACCACAGATACGCAGTATTTT
TRBV2	TRBD1	16	TRBJ1-5	-	CASSVDRGIDNQPQHF	TGTGCCAGCAGTGTTGACAGGGGTATTGACAATCAGCCCCAGCATTTT
TRBV2	TRBD2	15	TRBJ2-7	-	CASSESLAGVSEQYF	TGTGCCAGCAGTGAGAGTCTAGCGGGAGTATCCGAGCAGTACTTC
TRBV3-1/TRBV3-2	TRBD1	15	TRBJ1-1	-	CASSQLRGLNTEAFF	TGTGCCAGCAGCCAGCTCAGGGGGCTGAACACTGAAGCTTTCTTT
TRBV28	-	13	TRBJ1-4	-	CASMRGGNEKLFF	TGTGCCAGCATGAGGGGAGGGAATGAAAAACTGTTTTTT
TRBV18	TRBD1	14	TRBJ1-6	-	CASTSTGKDSPLHF	TGTGCCAGCACTTCGACAGGGAAGGATTCACCCCTCCACTTT
TRBV7-8	-	15	TRBJ2-7	-	CASSSGLGLTYEQYF	TGTGCCAGCAGCAGCGGATTGGGGTTAACCTACGAGCAGTACTTC
TRBV9	-	15	TRBJ2-2	-	CASSSFLGSTGELFF	TGTGCCAGCAGCTCGTTTCTAGGCTCTACCGGGGAGCTGTTTTTT
TRBV28	-	14	TRBJ1-4	-	CASSSGTRGEKLFF	TGTGCCAGCAGTTCCGGTACCCGGGGGGAAAAACTGTTTTTT
TRBV5-1	-	14	TRBJ1-2	once	CASSEEQGLAGYTF	TGCGCCAGCAGCGAGGAGCAGGGGTTGGCTGGCTACACCTTC
TRBV7-2	TRBD2	17	TRBJ2-3	-	CASSLVSRGRATDTQYF	TGTGCCAGCAGCTTAGTAAGCCGCGGGAGGGCCACAGATACGCAGTATTTT
TRBV14	-	16	TRBJ2-2	-	CASSHQLPRAAGELFF	TGTGCCAGCAGTCATCAACTACCCAGGGCGGCCGGGGAGCTGTTTTTT
TRBV27	-	14	TRBJ2-7	once	CASSPRLAGAEQYF	TGTGCCAGCAGTCCCCGGCTAGCCGGAGCCGAGCAGTACTTC
TRBV5-1	TRBD1	16	TRBJ1-2	-	CASSSRTYGTGDGYTF	TGCGCCAGCAGCTCACGGACTTACGGGACAGGCGATGGCTACACCTTC
TRBV6-2/TRBV6-3	TRBD1	16	TRBJ2-7	-	CASNPGQGARSGEQYF	TGTGCCAGCAACCCGGGACAGGGGGCAAGATCTGGCGAGCAGTACTTC
TRBV2	TRBD2	16	TRBJ2-2	-	CASSDYPPGGGGELFF	TGTGCCAGCAGTGATTACCCCCCGGGGGGAGGGGGGGAGCTGTTTTTT
TRBV19	TRBD1	16	TRBJ1-2	-	CASSTPTGGAARGYTF	TGTGCCAGTAGTACCCCGACAGGGGGCGCCGCCCGTGGCTACACCTTC
TRBV29-1	-	16	TRBJ2-3	-	CSVEGAGADLTDTQYF	TGCAGCGTTGAGGGCGCAGGGGCCGACCTCACAGATACGCAGTATTTT
TRBV27	-	11	TRBJ2-5	-	CASSPQETQYF	TGTGCCAGCAGTCCACAAGAGACCCAGTACTTC
TRBV2	TRBD1	16	TRBJ1-1	-	CASSVLGGERNTEAFF	TGTGCCAGCAGTGTTTTAGGGGGCGAAAGGAACACTGAAGCTTTCTTT
TRBV5-6	TRBD2	15	TRBJ2-1	-	CASSLGLAEYNEQFF	TGTGCCAGCAGCTTGGGACTAGCGGAGTACAATGAGCAGTTCTTC
TRBV4-2	TRBD1	16	TRBJ1-4	-	CASSQGGTGGEEKLFF	TGTGCCAGCAGCCAAGGCGGGACAGGGGGCGAGGAAAAACTGTTTTTT
TRBV5-4	TRBD1	15	TRBJ1-2	-	CASSAVGGQPYGYTF	TGTGCCAGCAGCGCCGTTGGGGGACAGCCCTATGGCTACACCTTC
TRBV5-1	-	14	TRBJ2-5	-	CASSAEGSRGTQYF	TGCGCCAGCAGCGCGGAGGGGAGTAGAGGGACCCAGTACTTC
TRBV4-2	TRBD1	15	TRBJ2-6	-	CASSQDGQAHNVLTF	TGTGCCAGCAGCCAAGACGGACAGGCGCACAACGTCCTGACTTTC
TRBV18	TRBD1	16	TRBJ2-4	-	CASSRRDRVDKNIQYF	TGTGCCAGCTCACGCCGGGACAGGGTTGACAAAAACATTCAGTACTTC
TRBV28	TRBD2	16	TRBJ2-3	-	CASSPGLAGGRNTQYF	TGTGCCAGCAGTCCGGGACTAGCGGGAGGGCGGAATACGCAGTATTTT
TRBV25-1	TRBD1	17	TRBJ2-2	-	CASSAPLGTGKPGELFF	TGTGCCAGCAGTGCCCCCCTAGGGACAGGGAAACCCGGGGAGCTGTTTTTT
TRBV6-2/TRBV6-3	TRBD2	15	TRBJ2-2	-	CASSPLAGVSGELFF	TGTGCCAGCAGTCCGTTAGCGGGAGTATCCGGGGAGCTGTTTTTT
TRBV30	TRBD1	15	TRBJ1-1	-	CAWKLDRGTHTEAFF	TGTGCCTGGAAACTTGACAGGGGGACGCACACTGAAGCTTTCTTT
TRBV5-1	-	15	TRBJ1-1	-	CASSLVPDTNTEAFF	TGCGCCAGCAGCCTTGTACCGGACACGAACACTGAAGCTTTCTTT
TRBV7-9	-	14	TRBJ2-5	once	CASSSLRGWPAQYF	TGTGCCAGCAGCTCGCTTCGGGGATGGCCGGCCCAGTACTTC
TRBV18	TRBD1	14	TRBJ1-5	-	CASSPGQGNQPQHF	TGTGCCAGCTCACCGGGACAGGGAAATCAGCCCCAGCATTTT
TRBV2	TRBD1	12	TRBJ1-2	-	CASRFWTGDHTF	TGTGCCAGCAGATTCTGGACAGGGGACCACACCTTC
TRBV6-2/TRBV6-3	-	15	TRBJ2-1	-	CASSYSIGATSEQFF	TGTGCCAGCAGTTACTCTATAGGGGCCACGTCGGAGCAGTTCTTC
TRBV7-2	TRBD2	16	TRBJ2-7	-	CASSFPGVAGIYEQYF	TGTGCCAGCAGCTTCCCTGGAGTAGCGGGAATCTACGAGCAGTACTTC
TRBV5-1	-	17	TRBJ1-3	-	CASSPGGTRGSGNTIYF	TGCGCCAGCAGCCCCGGCGGGACCCGAGGCTCTGGAAACACCATATATTTT
TRBV27	-	13	TRBJ1-1	-	CASSRQENTEAFF	TGTGCCAGCAGTCGACAGGAGAACACTGAAGCTTTCTTT
TRBV5-4	TRBD1	13	TRBJ2-5	-	CASSSGGYGTQYF	TGTGCCAGCAGCTCAGGGGGCTACGGGACCCAGTACTTC
TRBV28	-	13	TRBJ2-7	-	CASYRQEPYEQYF	TGTGCCAGCTACCGACAGGAACCCTACGAGCAGTACTTC
TRBV28	TRBD2	15	TRBJ2-5	-	CASSLSLAGVETQYF	TGTGCCAGCAGTTTAAGCCTAGCGGGAGTGGAGACCCAGTACTTC
TRBV19	TRBD1	16	TRBJ1-4	-	CASSPDRGLAGEKLFF	TGTGCCAGTAGTCCCGACAGGGGGCTGGCTGGTGAAAAACTGTTTTTT
TRBV10-3	-	14	TRBJ2-6	-	CAISRGSGANVLTF	TGTGCCATCAGCAGGGGATCTGGGGCCAACGTCCTGACTTTC
TRBV7-2	-	16	TRBJ2-3	-	CASSLVGGSGIDTQYF	TGTGCCAGCAGCTTAGTTGGGGGGTCTGGCATAGATACGCAGTATTTT
TRBV5-1	-	13	TRBJ2-1	few	CASSFQGSDEQFF	TGCGCCAGCAGCTTCCAGGGGTCGGATGAGCAGTTCTTC
TRBV5-1	-	12	TRBJ1-1	once	CASSQQGAEAFF	TGCGCCAGCAGCCAACAGGGCGCTGAAGCTTTCTTT
TRBV3-1/TRBV3-2	-	14	TRBJ1-2	-	CASRRGLGNYGYTF	TGTGCCAGCAGACGGGGACTAGGGAACTATGGCTACACCTTC